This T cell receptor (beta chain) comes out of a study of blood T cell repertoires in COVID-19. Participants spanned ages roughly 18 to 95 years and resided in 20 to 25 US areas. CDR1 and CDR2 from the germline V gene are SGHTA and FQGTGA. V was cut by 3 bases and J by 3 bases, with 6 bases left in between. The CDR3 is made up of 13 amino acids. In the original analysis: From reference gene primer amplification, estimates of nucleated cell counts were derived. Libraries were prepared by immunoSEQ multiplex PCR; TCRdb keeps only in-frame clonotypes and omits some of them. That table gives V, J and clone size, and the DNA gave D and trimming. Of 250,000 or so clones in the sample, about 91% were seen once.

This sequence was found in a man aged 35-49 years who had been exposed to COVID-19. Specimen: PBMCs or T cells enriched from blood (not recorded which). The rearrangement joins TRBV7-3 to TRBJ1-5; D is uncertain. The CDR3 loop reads CASSFLPNQPQHF. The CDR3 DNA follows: TGTGCCAGCAGCTTCCTCCCCAATCAGCCCCAGCATTTT.